This is a list of T cell receptor beta chains from one sample in a study of T cells in Graves' hyperthyroidism and ophthalmopathy. TCRdb re-called the multiplex PCR reads through MiXCR, storing one row per CDR3 protein. The data contain around 600,000 distinct CDR3 sequences, around 15% of them seen just once; the ten biggest clones take up around 3.5%. The sample consisted of blood. These receptors originate from a woman in her thirties or forties with Graves' ophthalmopathy. Each CDR3 is given with its conserved first and last residue. A D gene is named only where the DNA matches it firmly. Size tells how often a clone was seen (once, few, many) or the class of an expanded clone, and some rows leave it out.

clone_size	v_call	j_call	d_call	cdr3_aa	cdr3_nt
NA	TRBV27	TRBJ1-6	NA	CASSQPSTGHLLHF	TGTGCCAGCAGTCAACCATCGACAGGCCATCTCCTCCACTTT
NA	TRBV7-9	TRBJ2-2	NA	CASSTGASTDYTGGLFF	TGTGCCAGCAGCACCGGAGCCTCGACAGACTACACCGGGGGGCTGTTTTTT
few	TRBV28	TRBJ2-1	NA	CASRNGGPPRNEQFF	TGTGCCAGCAGAAACGGGGGACCCCCCCGGAATGAGCAGTTCTTC
many	TRBV19	TRBJ1-5	TRBD1	CASSTTGGRQPQHF	TGTGCCAGTAGTACTACAGGGGGCAGACAGCCCCAGCATTTT
many	TRBV2	TRBJ2-7	NA	CASSESGISYEQYF	TGTGCCAGCAGTGAATCGGGGATTTCGTACGAGCAGTACTTC
many	TRBV11-2	TRBJ1-1	NA	CASSLVTADTEAFF	TGTGCCAGCAGCTTAGTGACCGCGGACACTGAAGCTTTCTTT
many	TRBV20-1	TRBJ2-1	TRBD1	CSARTVGTGEYNEQFF	TGCAGTGCTAGAACAGTCGGGACAGGGGAATACAATGAGCAGTTCTTC
many	TRBV6-2/TRBV6-3	TRBJ2-1	NA	CASSYSRTLYNEQFF	TGTGCCAGCAGTTACTCTAGGACACTCTACAATGAGCAGTTCTTC
many	TRBV6-1	TRBJ1-1	TRBD1	CASRQGTGGNLNTEAFF	TGTGCCAGCAGACAGGGGACAGGGGGAAATCTGAACACTGAAGCTTTCTTT
NA	TRBV12-3/TRBV12-4	TRBJ2-5	TRBD2	CASSSLLAGGLKSETQYF	TGTGCCAGCAGTTCACTCTTAGCGGGAGGGCTAAAAAGTGAGACCCAGTACTTC
few	TRBV28	TRBJ2-1	NA	CASSLQDRRQFF	TGTGCCAGCAGTTTACAGGACAGAAGGCAGTTCTTC
few	TRBV7-9	TRBJ2-1	NA	CASSLAFGVANEQFF	TGTGCCAGCAGCTTAGCATTCGGGGTTGCTAATGAGCAGTTCTTC
NA	TRBV7-2	TRBJ1-4	NA	CASQLVAGEKLFF	TGTGCCAGTCAGCTTGTGGCAGGGGAAAAACTGTTTTTT
NA	TRBV25-1	TRBJ2-1	TRBD2	CASSEYKLAGGEGEQFF	TGTGCCAGCAGTGAATATAAACTAGCGGGGGGCGAGGGTGAGCAGTTCTTC